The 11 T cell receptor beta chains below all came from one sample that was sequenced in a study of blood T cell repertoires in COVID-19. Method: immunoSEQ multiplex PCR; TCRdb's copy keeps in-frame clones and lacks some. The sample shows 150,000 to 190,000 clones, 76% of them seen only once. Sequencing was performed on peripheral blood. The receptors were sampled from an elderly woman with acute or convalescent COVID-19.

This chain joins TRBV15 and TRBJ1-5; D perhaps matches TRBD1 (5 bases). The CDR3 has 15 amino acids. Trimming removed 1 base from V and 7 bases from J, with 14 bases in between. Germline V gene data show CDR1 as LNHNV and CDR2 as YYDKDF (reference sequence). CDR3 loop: CATSRGWGGDQPQHF. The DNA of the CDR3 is TGTGCCACCAGCAGAGGTTGGGGGGGAGACCAGCCCCAGCATTTT.

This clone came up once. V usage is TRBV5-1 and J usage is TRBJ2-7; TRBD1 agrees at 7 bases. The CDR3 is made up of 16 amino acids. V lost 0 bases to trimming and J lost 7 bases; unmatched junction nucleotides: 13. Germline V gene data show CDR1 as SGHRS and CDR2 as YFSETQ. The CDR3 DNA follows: TGCGCCAGCAGCTTGGGAAATACAGGGGCCTCGGGGGAGCAGTACTTC. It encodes CASSLGNTGASGEQYF.

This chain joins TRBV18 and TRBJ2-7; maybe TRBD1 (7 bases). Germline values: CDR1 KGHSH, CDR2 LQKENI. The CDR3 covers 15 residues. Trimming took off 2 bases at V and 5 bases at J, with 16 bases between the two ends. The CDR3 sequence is CASSPVQGGWDEQYF. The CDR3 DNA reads TGTGCCAGCTCACCAGTGCAGGGGGGTTGGGACGAGCAGTACTTC.

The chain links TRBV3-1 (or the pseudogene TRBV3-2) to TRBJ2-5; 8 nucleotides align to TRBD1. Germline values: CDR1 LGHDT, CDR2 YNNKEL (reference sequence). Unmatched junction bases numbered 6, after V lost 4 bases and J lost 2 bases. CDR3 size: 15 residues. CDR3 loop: CASSPIQGGQETQYF. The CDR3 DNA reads TGTGCCAGCAGCCCAATACAGGGGGGACAAGAGACCCAGTACTTC.

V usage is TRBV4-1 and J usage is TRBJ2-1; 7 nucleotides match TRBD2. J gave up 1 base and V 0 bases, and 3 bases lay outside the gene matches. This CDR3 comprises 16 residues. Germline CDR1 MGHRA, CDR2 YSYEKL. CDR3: CASSQDGGGSYNEQFF. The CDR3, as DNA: TGCGCCAGCAGCCAAGATGGCGGGGGATCCTACAATGAGCAGTTCTTC.

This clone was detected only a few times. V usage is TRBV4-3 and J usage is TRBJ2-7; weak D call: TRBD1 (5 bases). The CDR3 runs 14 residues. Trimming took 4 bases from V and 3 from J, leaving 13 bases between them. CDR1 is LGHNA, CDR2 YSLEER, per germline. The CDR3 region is CASSLTGASYEQYF. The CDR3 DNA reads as TGCGCCAGCAGCCTAACAGGCGCTAGCTACGAGCAGTACTTC.

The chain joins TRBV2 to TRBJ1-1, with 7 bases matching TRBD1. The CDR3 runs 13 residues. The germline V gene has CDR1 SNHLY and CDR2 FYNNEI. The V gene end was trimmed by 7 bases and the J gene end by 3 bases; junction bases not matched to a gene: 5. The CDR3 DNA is TGTGCCAGCACGAACGACAGGGACACTGAAGCTTTCTTT. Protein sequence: CASTNDRDTEAFF.

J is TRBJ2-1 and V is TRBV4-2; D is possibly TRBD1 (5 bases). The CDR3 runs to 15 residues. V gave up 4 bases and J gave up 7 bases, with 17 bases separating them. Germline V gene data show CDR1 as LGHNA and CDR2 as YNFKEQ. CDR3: CASSRKQDDENEQFF. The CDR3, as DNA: TGTGCCAGCAGCCGGAAACAGGATGACGAAAATGAGCAGTTCTTC.

CDR3 in amino acids: CASRPDRVRNSPLHF. The CDR3 DNA reads as TGTGCCAGCAGACCTGACAGGGTCAGAAATTCACCCCTCCACTTT. This sequence joins TRBV7-9 and TRBJ1-6; 7 bases map to TRBD1. Germline trimming cut 6 bases from V and 7 bases from J; bases unmatched to any gene: 9. Germline-derived CDR1 and CDR2 are SEHNR and FQNEAQ (reference sequence). The CDR3 totals 15 residues.

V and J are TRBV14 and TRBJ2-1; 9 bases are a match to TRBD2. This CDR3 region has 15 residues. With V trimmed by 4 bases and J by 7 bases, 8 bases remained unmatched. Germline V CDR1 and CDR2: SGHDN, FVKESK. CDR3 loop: CASSPRLAGYNEQFF. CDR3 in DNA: TGTGCCAGCAGCCCCCGCCTAGCGGGATATAATGAGCAGTTCTTC.

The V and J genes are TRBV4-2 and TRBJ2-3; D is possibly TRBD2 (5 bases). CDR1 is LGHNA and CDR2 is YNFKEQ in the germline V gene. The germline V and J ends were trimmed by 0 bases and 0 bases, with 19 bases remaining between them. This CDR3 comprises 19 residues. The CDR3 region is CASSQEAPRGSLSTDTQYF. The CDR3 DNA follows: TGTGCCAGCAGCCAAGAAGCCCCAAGAGGGTCTCTTAGCACAGATACGCAGTATTTT.